A selection of T cell receptor beta chains follows, all from one sample in a study of shared clonotypes between healthy human individuals. Sequencing used immunoSEQ multiplex PCR; TCRdb keeps in-frame clones, though not all of them. The sample lists 850,000 to 1,200,000 clones; around four fifths were seen once. The source material was memory CD4+ T cells sorted from blood. These receptors came from a man aged 18 to 30 in good health. CDR3s include the opening cysteine and the closing phenylalanine or tryptophan. D genes are given only for firm matches. Clone sizes are given selectively: once, few, many, or a class where the clone is expanded.

d_call	v_call	cdr3_length	j_call	clone_size	cdr3_aa	cdr3_nt
-	TRBV10-1	15	TRBJ2-1	-	CASSENYPSNNEQFF	TGCGCCAGCAGTGAGAATTACCCATCCAACAATGAGCAGTTCTTC
-	TRBV9	15	TRBJ1-6	-	CASSPPGTTRSPLHF	TGTGCCAGCAGCCCTCCCGGGACAACGAGGTCACCCCTCCACTTT
-	TRBV30	12	TRBJ1-4	-	CAWDGQNEKLFF	TGTGCCTGGGACGGACAGAATGAAAAACTGTTTTTT
-	TRBV19	13	TRBJ1-2	-	CASKAPGVYGYTF	TGTGCCAGTAAAGCCCCTGGGGTCTATGGCTACACCTTC
-	TRBV30	13	TRBJ2-3	few	CAWSFRPLDTQYF	TGTGCCTGGAGTTTCCGTCCACTGGATACGCAGTATTTT
-	TRBV5-1	15	TRBJ1-6	-	CASSLGDSYNSPLHF	TGCGCCAGCAGCTTGGGGGACTCCTATAATTCACCCCTCCACTTT
TRBD2	TRBV25-1	14	TRBJ2-7	-	CASSRPGTSGEQYF	TGTGCCAGCAGTAGGCCCGGGACTAGCGGCGAGCAGTACTTC
TRBD1	TRBV5-4	16	TRBJ1-6	-	CASSLAKDRGPKTLHF	TGTGCCAGCAGCTTGGCCAAGGACAGGGGCCCCAAAACCCTCCACTTT
-	TRBV6-1	13	TRBJ1-6	once	CASSEAPLAPLHF	TGTGCCAGCAGTGAAGCGCCCTTGGCACCCCTCCACTTT
-	TRBV14	13	TRBJ2-7	-	CASSQGATSKQYF	TGTGCCAGCAGCCAAGGGGCGACCTCCAAGCAGTACTTC
-	TRBV5-1	14	TRBJ2-3	once	CASSSPPSVNTQYF	TGCGCCAGCAGCTCACCCCCGAGCGTAAATACGCAGTATTTT
-	TRBV9	12	TRBJ2-7	-	CAFRFWAYEQYF	TGTGCCTTCCGCTTCTGGGCCTACGAGCAGTACTTC
-	TRBV5-6	18	TRBJ2-2	-	CASSLPSEGRGRFGELFF	TGTGCCAGCAGCTTGCCCTCTGAGGGCAGGGGAAGGTTCGGGGAGCTGTTTTTT
TRBD2	TRBV11-1	16	TRBJ2-3	-	CASSGSKRGPTDTQYF	TGTGCCAGCAGCGGGTCTAAGCGGGGGCCCACAGATACGCAGTATTTT
TRBD1	TRBV27	15	TRBJ1-6	-	CASSPGTGYNSPLHF	TGTGCCAGCAGCCCCGGGACAGGGTACAATTCACCCCTCCACTTT
-	TRBV21-1	15	TRBJ1-2	-	CASSNWDRGEYGYTF	TGTGCCAGCAGCAACTGGGACAGGGGAGAATATGGCTACACCTTC
TRBD1	TRBV19	15	TRBJ2-7	few	CASSIGGTGGYGQYF	TGTGCCAGTAGTATTGGCGGGACAGGGGGCTACGGTCAGTACTTC
-	TRBV7-2	16	TRBJ1-6	-	CASNPRGDSYNSPLHF	TGTGCCAGCAACCCCCGGGGGGACTCCTATAATTCACCCCTCCACTTT
TRBD1	TRBV6-5	15	TRBJ2-3	-	CAAAAGQGRPDTQYF	TGTGCCGCTGCAGCGGGACAGGGGAGGCCAGATACGCAGTATTTT
-	TRBV21-1	16	TRBJ1-5	few	CASSKAARTGRQPQHF	TGTGCCAGCAGCAAAGCAGCCCGGACAGGGCGTCAGCCCCAGCATTTT
-	TRBV5-1	15	TRBJ2-3	-	CASSLDGAGTDTQYF	TGCGCCAGCAGCTTGGATGGGGCTGGCACAGATACGCAGTATTTT
-	TRBV7-9	14	TRBJ1-4	-	CASSLGNQREKLFF	TGTGCCAGCAGCCTAGGGAATCAAAGGGAAAAACTGTTTTTT
TRBD1	TRBV18	13	TRBJ1-2	few	CASSPDRDYGYTF	TGTGCCAGCTCACCGGACAGGGACTATGGCTACACCTTC
-	TRBV5-6	16	TRBJ1-6	-	CASSLGTGARWSPLHF	TGTGCCAGCAGCTTGGGGACGGGGGCGAGATGGTCACCCCTCCACTTT
-	TRBV4-1	14	TRBJ1-2	-	CASSQGQTNYGYTF	TGCGCCAGCAGCCAAGGTCAGACTAACTATGGCTACACCTTC
-	TRBV29-1	11	TRBJ2-7	-	CSVVGVGEQYF	TGCAGCGTTGTGGGGGTAGGGGAGCAGTACTTC
TRBD2	TRBV4-3	17	TRBJ2-2	-	CASSLRTSGRGVGELFF	TGCGCCAGCAGCCTGAGGACTAGCGGGAGAGGGGTCGGGGAGCTGTTTTTT
-	TRBV25-1	16	TRBJ1-5	-	CASNCTDHSSNQPQHF	TGTGCCAGCAATTGCACAGATCACTCTTCCAATCAGCCCCAGCATTTT
-	TRBV19	15	TRBJ1-6	-	CASRLGSSYNSPLHF	TGTGCCAGTAGACTCGGGAGCTCCTATAATTCACCCCTCCACTTT
TRBD1	TRBV5-1	14	TRBJ1-3	-	CASSPDRLGNTIYF	TGCGCCAGCAGCCCGGACAGGCTAGGAAACACCATATATTTT
TRBD1	TRBV28	17	TRBJ1-5	-	CASSPPGRGLFNQPQHF	TGTGCCAGCAGCCCACCCGGCAGGGGGCTATTCAATCAGCCCCAGCATTTT
TRBD2	TRBV2	19	TRBJ2-5	-	CASSEKAIWASGNQETQYF	TGTGCCAGCAGTGAAAAGGCGATATGGGCTAGCGGGAACCAAGAGACCCAGTACTTC
-	TRBV16	11	TRBJ1-1	-	CASRRRTEAFF	TGTGCCAGTCGGCGGCGGACTGAAGCTTTCTTT
-	TRBV6-6	14	TRBJ1-1	-	CASSYVGGSTEAFF	TGTGCCAGCAGTTACGTTGGGGGTAGCACTGAAGCTTTCTTT
TRBD1	TRBV19	14	TRBJ1-2	-	CASSRSGQGYGYTF	TGTGCCAGTAGCCGATCGGGACAGGGCTATGGCTACACCTTC
-	TRBV5-1	15	TRBJ2-3	-	CASSLEGNKYDTQYF	TGCGCCAGCAGCTTGGAAGGGAACAAGTACGATACGCAGTATTTT
-	TRBV4-1	15	TRBJ2-7	few	CASSLGQTMQYEQYF	TGCGCCAGCAGTCTCGGACAGACTATGCAATACGAGCAGTACTTC
-	TRBV6-5	13	TRBJ1-6	-	CASSYDSGSPLHF	TGTGCCAGCAGTTACGACTCGGGGTCACCCCTCCACTTT
TRBD1	TRBV4-1	19	TRBJ2-6	many	CASSQIMTGKISGANVLTF	TGCGCCAGCAGCCAAATCATGACAGGGAAAATCTCTGGGGCCAACGTCCTGACTTTC
TRBD1	TRBV5-4	16	TRBJ2-7	-	CASSSAPGQGAYEQYF	TGTGCCAGCAGCTCAGCCCCGGGACAGGGGGCCTACGAGCAGTACTTC
-	TRBV6-5	13	TRBJ2-7	few	CASSYQRTYEQYF	TGTGCCAGCAGTTATCAAAGGACCTACGAGCAGTACTTC
-	TRBV7-2	16	TRBJ2-7	-	CASSFISGAGDIQQYF	TGTGCCAGCAGCTTCATTTCGGGTGCCGGGGACATTCAGCAGTACTTC
-	TRBV18	12	TRBJ2-5	-	CASSPLGETQYF	TGTGCCAGCTCACCACTCGGGGAGACCCAGTACTTC
TRBD1	TRBV28	16	TRBJ2-7	-	CASTTLTGGRPYEQYF	TGTGCCAGCACCACTCTAACAGGGGGTCGTCCCTACGAGCAGTACTTC
-	TRBV14	16	TRBJ1-3	-	CASSSRTAHSGNTIYF	TGTGCCAGCAGCTCCCGGACGGCTCACTCTGGAAACACCATATATTTT
TRBD2	TRBV27	21	TRBJ2-2	-	CASSPILLTVTSGANTGELFF	TGTGCCAGCAGCCCTATACTACTCACCGTGACTAGCGGCGCGAACACCGGGGAGCTGTTTTTT
TRBD1	TRBV10-1	14	TRBJ2-5	many	CASSDWDSQETQYF	TGCGCCAGCAGTGATTGGGACAGCCAAGAGACCCAGTACTTC
-	TRBV7-2	13	TRBJ1-2	-	CASSLYASGGYTF	TGTGCCAGCAGCTTATATGCGTCTGGGGGCTACACCTTC
-	TRBV2	11	TRBJ1-2	once	CASSQGYGYTF	TGTGCCAGCAGTCAGGGTTATGGCTACACCTTC
-	TRBV2	13	TRBJ1-1	many	CASSGEVGTEAFF	TGTGCCAGCAGTGGTGAGGTTGGCACTGAAGCTTTCTTT
-	TRBV7-9	14	TRBJ2-1	-	CASSLSLASNEQFF	TGTGCCAGCAGCTTATCCCTAGCGTCAAATGAGCAGTTCTTC
-	TRBV9	13	TRBJ2-5	-	CASSRITQETQYF	TGTGCCAGCAGCCGGATTACCCAAGAGACCCAGTACTTC
-	TRBV21-1	16	TRBJ2-7	-	CASSKGKTGEIYEQYF	TGTGCCAGCAGCAAAGGAAAGACGGGAGAAATCTACGAGCAGTACTTC
-	TRBV5-6	16	TRBJ1-1	-	CASSFNPDWVGAEAFF	TGTGCCAGCAGCTTCAACCCCGATTGGGTAGGAGCTGAAGCTTTCTTT